This passage covers 9 T cell receptor beta chains from one sample sequenced in a study of shared clonotypes between healthy human individuals. Here immunoSEQ multiplex PCR was the method, and the copy in TCRdb shows in-frame clones only, minus some. The sample contains about 700,000 clones, around 90% of which appear only once. Positive CCR7 selection of CD45RO-negative cells yielded the naive CD8 cells, and terminally differentiated effector memory CD45RA+ cells were excluded. Sample: naive CD8+ T cells sorted from blood. The receptor source for this set is a man aged 25-40 years in good health.

As regards this clone: The same CDR3 can be traced to other DNA sequences in this sample. The V gene is TRBV28, the J gene TRBJ2-2; D is undetermined. Germline lookup yields CDR1 MDHEN and CDR2 SYDVKM. V was shortened by 6 bases and J by 1 base, with 3 bases between the two germline ends. The CDR3 contains 12 residues. The CDR3 here is CASSWNTGELFF. The CDR3 DNA reads TGTGCCAGCAGCTGGAACACCGGGGAGCTGTTTTTT.

The chain uses TRBV6-1 and TRBJ1-5; 8 positions match TRBD1. This CDR3 is built from 14 residues. CDR1 MNHNS and CDR2 SASEGT come from the germline V gene. J was trimmed by 4 bases and V by 9 bases; bases with no gene match: 8. This chain's CDR3 is CASHQGAGNQPQHF. The CDR3 DNA is TGTGCCAGTCACCAGGGGGCAGGAAATCAGCCCCAGCATTTT.

The chain recombines TRBV2 with TRBJ2-5; maybe TRBD2 (5 bases). With 3 bases removed from V and 5 bases from J, the gap between germline ends came to 10 bases. From germline, CDR1 is SNHLY and CDR2 FYNNEI. This CDR3 spans 13 amino acids. As DNA, the CDR3 is TGTGCCAGCAGTGATTGGCCGGGGGAGACCCAGTACTTC. Its translation: CASSDWPGETQYF.

This chain joins TRBV6-6 and TRBJ2-7; TRBD2 agrees at 9 bases. From germline, CDR1 is MNHNY and CDR2 SVGAGI (reference sequence). The V and J ends lost 6 bases and 0 bases, in that order; junction bases with no gene match: 9. The CDR3 is 16 residues long. Here the CDR3 DNA reads TGTGCCAGCAGCTCCCCTAGCGGGAAGTTCTCCTACGAGCAGTACTTC. Translation gives CASSSPSGKFSYEQYF.

This clone was counted between two and nine times. This same CDR3 is encoded by further DNA sequences in the sample. The V gene is TRBV27, the J gene TRBJ2-1; 13 positions agree with TRBD2. The CDR3 length is 14 residues. V gave up 10 bases and J gave up 4 bases; unmatched junction bases: 4. Germline loops: CDR1 MNHEY, CDR2 SMNVEV (reference sequence). DNA for the CDR3: TGTGCCACCCTGGGACTAGCGGGGTACAATGAGCAGTTCTTC. This translates into CATLGLAGYNEQFF.

This sequence joins TRBV28 and TRBJ1-1; D is uncertain. This CDR3 has 13 amino acids. V lost 3 bases, J lost 2 bases, and 7 bases lay in between. Germline lookup yields CDR1 MDHEN and CDR2 SYDVKM. The chain's CDR3 is CASSFATNTEAFF. The CDR3 DNA sequence: TGTGCCAGCAGTTTTGCCACCAACACTGAAGCTTTCTTT.

The genes are TRBV10-3 and TRBJ1-1, with 7 bases identical to TRBD1. Germline V gives CDR1 ENHRY, CDR2 SYGVKD. J lost 5 bases, V lost 6 bases, and 9 bases had no gene match. There are 14 residues in the CDR3. The CDR3 loop is CAIRGNRGGTEAFF. The CDR3 DNA is TGTGCCATCAGAGGGAACAGGGGAGGTACTGAAGCTTTCTTT.

This chain uses TRBV4-2 with TRBJ2-7; tentative D call: TRBD2 (6 bases). V lost 5 bases to trimming and J lost 1 base, with 12 bases between them. Germline V gives CDR1 LGHNA, CDR2 YNFKEQ. This CDR3 is 14 amino acids long. The DNA for the CDR3 is TGTGCCAGCAGCGCGGGACGCGGGTCCTACGAGCAGTACTTC. Protein sequence: CASSAGRGSYEQYF.

This sequence joins TRBV7-9 and TRBJ2-5; D unclear. CDR1 is SEHNR and CDR2 is FQNEAQ in the germline V gene (reference sequence). Trimming left V 0 bases short and J 2 bases short, with 10 bases between. This CDR3 has 15 residues. The CDR3 DNA reads TGTGCCAGCAGCTTAGCTGAGGCAGGACAAGAGACCCAGTACTTC. Amino acids: CASSLAEAGQETQYF.